This TCR beta chain originates from a study of T cells of healthy individuals. MiXCR, applied by TCRdb to the 5' RACE reads, yields one record per CDR3 protein. The sample includes around 90,000 distinct CDR3 sequences, 4% to 5.5% of them seen just once. This clonotype is medium-sized. This TCR was sampled from a female donor in good health.

In DNA form, the CDR3 reads TGCAGCGTTGAAGACCCGGGCTGGAGCTCCTACAATGAGCAGTTCTTC. Its protein product is CSVEDPGWSSYNEQFF. This chain uses TRBV29-1 with TRBJ2-1, with D hard to call. The CDR3 totals 16 residues. Trimming took 0 bases from V and 0 from J, leaving 12 bases between them. CDR1 is SQVTM, CDR2 ANQGSEA, per germline.